This TCR beta chain was found in a study of cytomegalovirus exposure and HLA in healthy donors. Whole-study results and caveats: Researchers catalogued some 160 TCR beta chains as cytomegalovirus-associated. As a later analysis showed, a missense DCLRE1C variant was linked to trimming of TCR beta V- and J-genes. There were a few CMV-associated chains whose specificity for CMV antigens was confirmed in vitro.

PCR used 60 Vbeta primers and 13 Jbeta primers. In the source study's methods: Later reanalysis found around 74 million unique TCR beta chains, 10 million to 14 million of them shared. Sequenced by immunoSEQ multiplex PCR; TCRdb stores in-frame clones only, minus some. V and J calls and clone size are those listed in that table; D and trimming were worked out from the DNA. The table includes 95,000 to 150,000 clones, approximately 84% detected once. This clone was found once. Its antigen remains unidentified. The V gene lost 2 bases and the J gene lost 1 base, with 14 bases spanning the gap. The CDR3 totals 16 residues. The V gene's germline CDR1 is MNHNY and CDR2 SVGAGI (reference sequence).

The sequenced sample consisted of PBMCs. The clonotype comes from a man aged 50-59 years in good health and CMV-seronegative. V usage is TRBV6-6 and J usage is TRBJ1-2; D is perhaps TRBD1 (5 bases). CDR3 sequence: CASSYHGGGDNYGYTF. The CDR3 bases are TGTGCCAGCAGTTACCACGGTGGGGGGGATAACTATGGCTACACCTTC.